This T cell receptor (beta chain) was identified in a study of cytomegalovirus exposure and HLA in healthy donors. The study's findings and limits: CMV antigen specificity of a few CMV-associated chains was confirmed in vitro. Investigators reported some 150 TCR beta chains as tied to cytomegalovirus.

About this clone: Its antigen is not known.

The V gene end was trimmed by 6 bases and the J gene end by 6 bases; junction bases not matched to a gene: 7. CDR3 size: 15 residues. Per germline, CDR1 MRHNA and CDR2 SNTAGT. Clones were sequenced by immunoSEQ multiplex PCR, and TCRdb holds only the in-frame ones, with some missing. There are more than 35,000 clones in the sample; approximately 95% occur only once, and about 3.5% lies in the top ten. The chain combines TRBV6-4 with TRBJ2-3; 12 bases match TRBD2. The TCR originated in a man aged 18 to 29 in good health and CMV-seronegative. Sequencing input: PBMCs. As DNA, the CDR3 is TGTGCCAGCAGCTCTAGCGGGGGGGCAACGGATACGCAGTATTTT. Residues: CASSSSGGATDTQYF.